This TCR beta chain stems from a study of T cell clonotyping in hematopoietic cell transplantation. The CDR3 length is 15 residues. V dropped 4 bases and J dropped 7 bases, with 17 bases sitting between them. CDR1 and CDR2 (germline): SGHRS, YFSETQ. TCRdb keeps only in-frame clones here, not all; method: immunoSEQ multiplex PCR. This sample has some 30,000 clones; about 70% occur once, and the top ten carry about 6%. Time point reported: recipient sample about 28 days before transplant, after cytoreduction. This clonotype was obtained from a middle-aged man with myelodysplastic syndrome. Some clones in this sample may be carry-over from other donors' samples. The chain employs TRBV5-1 and TRBJ1-4; D gene uncertain. The source material was peripheral blood mononuclear cells, sampled before stem cell transplant. The CDR3 protein is CASSTGVVPGEKLFF. The CDR3 DNA sequence: TGCGCCAGCAGCACTGGGGTAGTACCGGGTGAAAAACTGTTTTTT.